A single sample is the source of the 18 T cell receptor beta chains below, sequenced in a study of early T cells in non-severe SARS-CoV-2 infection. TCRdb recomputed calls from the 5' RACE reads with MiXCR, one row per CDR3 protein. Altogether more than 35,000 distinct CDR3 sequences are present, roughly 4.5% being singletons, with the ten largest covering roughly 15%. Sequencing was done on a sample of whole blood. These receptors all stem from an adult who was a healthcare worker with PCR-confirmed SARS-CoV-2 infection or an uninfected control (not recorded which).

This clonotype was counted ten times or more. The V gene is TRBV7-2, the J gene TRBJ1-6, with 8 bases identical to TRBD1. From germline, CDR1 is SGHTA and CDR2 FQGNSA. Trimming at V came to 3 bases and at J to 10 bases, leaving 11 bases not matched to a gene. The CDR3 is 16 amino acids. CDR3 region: CASSLYLGQAPSPLHF. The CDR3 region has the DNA TGTGCCAGCAGCTTGTACTTGGGACAGGCTCCCTCACCCCTCCACTTT.

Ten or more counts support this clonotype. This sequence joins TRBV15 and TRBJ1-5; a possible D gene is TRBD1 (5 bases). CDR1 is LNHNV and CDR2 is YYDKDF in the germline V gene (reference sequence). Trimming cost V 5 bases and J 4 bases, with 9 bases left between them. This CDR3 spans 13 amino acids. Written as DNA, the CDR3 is TGTGCCACCAGCCGACAGAAAAATCAGCCCCAGCATTTT. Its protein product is CATSRQKNQPQHF.

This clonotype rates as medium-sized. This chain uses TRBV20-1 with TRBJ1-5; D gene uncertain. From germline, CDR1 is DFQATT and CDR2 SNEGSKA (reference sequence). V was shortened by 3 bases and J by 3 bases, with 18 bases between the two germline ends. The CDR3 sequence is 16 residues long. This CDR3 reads CSASEATPWTNQPQHF. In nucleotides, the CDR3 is TGCAGTGCTAGTGAGGCGACACCTTGGACCAATCAGCCCCAGCATTTT.

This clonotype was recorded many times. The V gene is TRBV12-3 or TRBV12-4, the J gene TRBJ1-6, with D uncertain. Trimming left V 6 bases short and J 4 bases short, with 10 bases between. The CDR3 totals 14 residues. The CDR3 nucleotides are TGTGCCAGCAGCTATAAACAGTATAATTCACCCCTCCACTTT. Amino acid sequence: CASSYKQYNSPLHF.

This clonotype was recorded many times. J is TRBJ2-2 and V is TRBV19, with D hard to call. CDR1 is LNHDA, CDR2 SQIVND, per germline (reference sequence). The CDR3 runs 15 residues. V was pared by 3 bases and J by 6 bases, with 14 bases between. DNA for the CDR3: TGTGCCAGTAGTATCCCCGGCGTGGACGCCGGGGAGCTGTTTTTT. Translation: CASSIPGVDAGELFF. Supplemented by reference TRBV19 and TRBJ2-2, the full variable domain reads DGGITQSPKYLFRKEGQNVTLSCEQNLNHDAMYWYRQDPGQGLRLIYYSQIVNDFQKGDIAEGYSVSREKKESFPLTVTSAQKNPTAFYLCASSIPGVDAGELFFGEGSRLTVL.

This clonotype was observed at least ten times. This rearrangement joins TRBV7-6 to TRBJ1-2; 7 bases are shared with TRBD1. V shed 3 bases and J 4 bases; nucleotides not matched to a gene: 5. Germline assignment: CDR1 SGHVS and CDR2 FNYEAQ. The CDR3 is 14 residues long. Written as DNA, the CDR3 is TGTGCCAGCAGCTTCGCGGGACAGTCCTATGGCTACACCTTC. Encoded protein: CASSFAGQSYGYTF.

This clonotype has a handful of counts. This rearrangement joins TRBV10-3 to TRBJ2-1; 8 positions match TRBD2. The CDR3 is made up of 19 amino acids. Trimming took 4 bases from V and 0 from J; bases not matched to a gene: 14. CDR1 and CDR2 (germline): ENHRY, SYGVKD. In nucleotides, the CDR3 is TGTGCCATCAGTGGCTCGAGTCTAGCGGGTTCGAGCTCCTACAATGAGCAGTTCTTC. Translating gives CAISGSSLAGSSSYNEQFF.

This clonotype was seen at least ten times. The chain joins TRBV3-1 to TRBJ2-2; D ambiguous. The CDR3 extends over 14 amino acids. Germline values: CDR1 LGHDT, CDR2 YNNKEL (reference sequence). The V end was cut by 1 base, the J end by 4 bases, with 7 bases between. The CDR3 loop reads CASSQAGSTGELFF. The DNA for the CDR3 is TGTGCCAGCAGCCAAGCAGGAAGCACCGGGGAGCTGTTTTTT.

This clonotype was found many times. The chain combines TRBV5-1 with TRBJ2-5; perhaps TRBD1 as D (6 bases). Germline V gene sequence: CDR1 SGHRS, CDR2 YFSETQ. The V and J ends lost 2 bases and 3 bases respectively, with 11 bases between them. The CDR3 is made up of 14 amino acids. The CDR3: CASSFWGQEETQYF. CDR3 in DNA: TGCGCCAGCAGCTTCTGGGGGCAGGAAGAGACCCAGTACTTC. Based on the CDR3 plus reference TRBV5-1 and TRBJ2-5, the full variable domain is KAGVTQTPRYLIKTRGQQVTLSCSPISGHRSVSWYQQTPGQGLQFLFEYFSETQRNKGNFPGRFSGRQFSNSRSEMNVSTLELGDSALYLCASSFWGQEETQYFGPGTRLLVL.

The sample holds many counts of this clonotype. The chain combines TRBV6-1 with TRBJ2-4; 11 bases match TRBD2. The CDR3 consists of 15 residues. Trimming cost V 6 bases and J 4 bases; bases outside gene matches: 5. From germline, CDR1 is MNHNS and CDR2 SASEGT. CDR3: CASRLGLAAKNIQYF. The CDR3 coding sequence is TGTGCCAGCAGATTGGGACTAGCGGCTAAAAACATTCAGTACTTC.

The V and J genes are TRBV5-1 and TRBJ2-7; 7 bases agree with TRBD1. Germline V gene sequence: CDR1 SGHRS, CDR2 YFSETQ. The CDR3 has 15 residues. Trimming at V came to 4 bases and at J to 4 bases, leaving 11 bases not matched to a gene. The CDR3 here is CASSPRVGTAYEQYF. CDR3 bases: TGCGCCAGCAGCCCCCGAGTCGGGACAGCTTACGAGCAGTACTTC.

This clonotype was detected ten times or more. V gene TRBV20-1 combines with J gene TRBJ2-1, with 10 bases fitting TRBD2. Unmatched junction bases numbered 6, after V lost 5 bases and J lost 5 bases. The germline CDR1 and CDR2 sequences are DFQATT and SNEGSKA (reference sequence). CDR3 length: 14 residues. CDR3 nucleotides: TGCAGTGCTCTCCTAGCGGGGGATAACAATGAGCAGTTCTTC. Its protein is CSALLAGDNNEQFF.

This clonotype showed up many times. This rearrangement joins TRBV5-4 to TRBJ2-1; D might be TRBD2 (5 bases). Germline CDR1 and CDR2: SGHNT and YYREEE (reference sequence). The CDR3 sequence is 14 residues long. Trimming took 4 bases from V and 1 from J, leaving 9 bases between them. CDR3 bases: TGTGCCAGCAGCACCCGAGGGTCCTACAATGAGCAGTTCTTC. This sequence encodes CASSTRGSYNEQFF.

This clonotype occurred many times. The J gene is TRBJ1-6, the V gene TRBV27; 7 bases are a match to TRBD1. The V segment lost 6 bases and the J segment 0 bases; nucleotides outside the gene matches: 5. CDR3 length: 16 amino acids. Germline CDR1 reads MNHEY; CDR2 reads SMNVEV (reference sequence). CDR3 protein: CASRPDRSSYNSPLHF. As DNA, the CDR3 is TGTGCCAGCAGACCGGACAGGAGCTCCTATAATTCACCCCTCCACTTT.

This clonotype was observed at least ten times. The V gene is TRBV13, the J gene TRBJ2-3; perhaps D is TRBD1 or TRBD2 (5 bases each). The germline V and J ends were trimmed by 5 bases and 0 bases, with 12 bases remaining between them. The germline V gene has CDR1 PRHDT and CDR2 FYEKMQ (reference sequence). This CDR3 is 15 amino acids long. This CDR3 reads CASSGRDQSTDTQYF. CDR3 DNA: TGTGCCAGCAGCGGCCGGGACCAGAGCACAGATACGCAGTATTTT.

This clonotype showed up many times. The CDR3 loop is CASSSRGGHGELFF. CDR3 nucleotide sequence: TGTGCCAGCAGCTCGCGGGGGGGCCACGGGGAGCTGTTTTTT. The J gene is TRBJ2-2, the V gene TRBV7-6, with 9 bases fitting TRBD2. The germline V gene encodes CDR1 SGHVS and CDR2 FNYEAQ. The CDR3 is 14 amino acids. V lost 4 bases, J lost 7 bases, and 4 bases stayed unmatched.

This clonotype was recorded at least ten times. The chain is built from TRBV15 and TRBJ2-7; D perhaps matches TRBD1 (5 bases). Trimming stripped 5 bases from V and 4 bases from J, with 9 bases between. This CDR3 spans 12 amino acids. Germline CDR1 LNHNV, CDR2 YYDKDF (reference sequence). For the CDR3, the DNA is TGTGCCACCAGCGCAAACAGGTACGAGCAGTACTTC. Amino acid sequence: CATSANRYEQYF. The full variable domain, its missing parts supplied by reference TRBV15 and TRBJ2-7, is DAMVIQNPRYQVTQFGKPVTLSCSQTLNHNVMYWYQQKSSQAPKLLFHYYDKDFNNEADTPDNFQSRRPNTSFCFLDIRSPGLGDTAMYLCATSANRYEQYFGPGTRLTVT.

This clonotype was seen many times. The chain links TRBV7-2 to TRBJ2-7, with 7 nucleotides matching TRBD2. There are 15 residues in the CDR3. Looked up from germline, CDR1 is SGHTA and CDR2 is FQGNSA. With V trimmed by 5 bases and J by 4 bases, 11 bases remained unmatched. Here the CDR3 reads CASSPRGTTMYEQYF. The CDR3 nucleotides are TGTGCCAGCAGCCCCCGGGGGACTACCATGTACGAGCAGTACTTC.